This T cell receptor beta chain emerged from a study of cytomegalovirus exposure and HLA in healthy donors. The V segment lost 1 base and the J segment 9 bases; nucleotides outside the gene matches: 10. This CDR3 is 16 amino acids long. CDR1 is SNHLY, CDR2 FYNNEI, per germline. General observations from the study: In a later analysis, a missense DCLRE1C variant was linked to TCR beta V- and J-gene trimming. Usually a TCR sequence was rare, but some public TCRs were found in many donors. In vitro experiments confirmed that three CMV-associated chains were specific for CMV antigens.

Use of 60 Vbeta and 13 Jbeta primers characterized the PCR. Profiled with immunoSEQ multiplex PCR; TCRdb holds only in-frame clones, not every one. Of about 98,000 clones in the sample, around 80% are singletons; the top ten hold 1.4% to 1.5%. As concerns this clone: Its antigen is not identified.

The chain recombines TRBV2 with TRBJ2-1, with 9 bases lining up with TRBD2. The receptor's source is a man in his forties or fifties in good health and CMV-seronegative. Sequences were obtained from PBMCs. The chain's CDR3 is CASSEGLLAGFSEQFF. In DNA, the CDR3 is TGTGCCAGCAGTGAAGGTCTTCTAGCGGGGTTTAGTGAGCAGTTCTTC.